This T cell receptor beta chain was captured in a study of cytomegalovirus exposure and HLA in healthy donors. The CDR3 spans 14 residues. The V end lost 5 bases, the J end lost 2 bases, and 10 bases lay between the germline ends. CDR1 MNHEY and CDR2 SMNVEV come from the germline V gene (reference sequence). On this clone: The antigen is unknown.

The PCR employed 60 Vbeta primers together with 13 Jbeta primers. This table comes from immunoSEQ multiplex PCR, and its TCRdb copy is limited to in-frame clones, with some not included. This sample contains about 78,000 clones. Study results and caveats: It was in a later analysis that TCR association rates were seen to vary by HLA locus, highest for DRB1 and lowest for HLA-C.

This sequence originates from a female donor in good health and CMV-seropositive. What was sequenced was PBMCs. This rearrangement joins TRBV27 to TRBJ2-1; a possible D gene is TRBD2 (6 bases). The CDR3 DNA reads TGTGCCAGCAGTCTAGCGTATACCTACAATGAGCAGTTCTTC. Protein sequence: CASSLAYTYNEQFF.